Reported below is one T cell receptor beta chain. The CDR3 is cut off 3 residues early in the read; its end comes from the germline J gene. The data originate from a study of T cells in women clearing cervical HPV infection. Repertoires were generated with immunoSEQ multiplex PCR, while TCRdb's copy carries only in-frame clones and drops some. The sample table sets out about 37,000 clones. J gave up 7 bases and V 4 bases, and 10 bases lay outside the gene matches. CDR1 is DFQATT, CDR2 SNEGSKA, per germline (reference sequence). The CDR3 runs 15 residues. Sequencing was carried out using blood buffy coat. The clonotype comes from a woman between 18 and 75 years old with a cervical HPV16 infection that either progressed to CIN3+ or cleared (not recorded which). V gene TRBV20-1 combines with J gene TRBJ1-4; 9 nucleotides align to TRBD1. The CDR3 here is CSATHDRGWTEKLFF. Incomplete CDR3 DNA: TGCAGTGCTACTCACGACAGGGGGTGGACTGAAAAA.